This TCR beta chain was recorded in a study of blood T cell repertoires in COVID-19. The wider study: Material from acute and convalescent COVID-19 was sourced from the United States, Italy and Spain. PBMCs, B-cell-depleted T cells, or T cells were the source of the cDNA or gDNA that made up the material.

Original handling: From reference gene primer amplification, estimates of nucleated cell counts were derived. Libraries were prepared by immunoSEQ multiplex PCR; TCRdb keeps only in-frame clonotypes and omits some of them. The V and J calls and clone size come from that table; D and trimming were worked out from the DNA. The sample carries about 140,000 clones, approximately 87% recorded once. The CDR3 is made up of 17 amino acids. Per germline, CDR1 KGHDR and CDR2 SFDVKD. J gave up 5 bases and V 9 bases, and 16 bases lay outside the gene matches. Material for sequencing was peripheral blood. The chain is built from TRBV24-1 and TRBJ2-5; 11 nucleotides agree with TRBD2. The receptor's source is a woman aged 45-60 years with active or convalescent COVID-19. As DNA, the CDR3 is TGTGCCACCTCCGGGACTAGCGGTTTTCAATCTTTCGAGACCCAGTACTTC. Translation gives CATSGTSGFQSFETQYF.